Shown below are 23 T cell receptor beta chains from a single sample sequenced in a study of T cells in Graves' hyperthyroidism and ophthalmopathy. RNA transcripts gave rise to amplified TCR beta CDR3 regions. The HTBI set primed first-round TCR CDR3 RT-PCR. TCRdb reprocessed the multiplex PCR reads via MiXCR and lists one record per CDR3 protein. The sample lists 350,000 to 400,000 distinct CDR3 sequences; approximately 13% were seen once. Material for sequencing was blood. The receptors were gathered from a woman aged 55-70 years with Graves' hyperthyroidism.

This clonotype was counted many times. CDR3 DNA sequence: TGTGCCAGCAGGGGGACAGGAATCCATGAGCAGTTCTTC. This gives the protein CASRGTGIHEQFF. This chain uses TRBV12-3 or TRBV12-4 with TRBJ2-1; 8 bases are a match to TRBD1. V shed 6 bases and J 8 bases; nucleotides not matched to a gene: 6. The CDR3 covers 13 residues.

This clonotype was seen ten or more times. V and J are TRBV24-1 and TRBJ2-1; no firm D call. This CDR3 contains 12 residues. The V gene lost 3 bases and the J gene lost 12 bases, with 11 bases spanning the gap. Germline V gene data show CDR1 as KGHDR and CDR2 as SFDVKD. DNA for the CDR3: TGTGCCACCAGTGATGAAGAGAGTGTGCAGTTCTTC. It yields the protein CATSDEESVQFF.

This clonotype occurred many times. V gene TRBV3-1 combines with J gene TRBJ2-7; no firm D call. The length of the CDR3 is 14 residues. Germline values: CDR1 LGHDT, CDR2 YNNKEL (reference sequence). Between the trimmed V and J ends, which lost 1 base and 4 bases, there was a span of 11 bases. The CDR3 DNA reads as TGTGCCAGCAGCCAAGGGGTTAGAGCTTACGAGCAGTACTTC. It codes for CASSQGVRAYEQYF.

This clonotype was seen many times. The chain has TRBV27 and TRBJ1-2, with D possibly matching TRBD1 (5 bases). Germline V CDR1 and CDR2: MNHEY, SMNVEV (reference sequence). The CDR3 totals 15 residues. Trimming left V 6 bases short and J 0 bases short, with 14 bases between. CDR3 residues: CASSLNGGSNYGYTF. The DNA for the CDR3 is TGTGCCAGCAGCTTAAACGGGGGTTCTAACTATGGCTACACCTTC.

This clonotype was seen ten or more times. The gene calls are TRBV6-2 or TRBV6-3 and TRBJ1-1, with TRBD1 as a possible D gene (5 bases). Per the germline V gene, CDR1 is MNHEY and CDR2 is SVGEGT. The CDR3 consists of 14 residues. Deletions cut 0 bases from V and 11 bases from J, with 16 bases between. The DNA for the CDR3 is TGTGCCAGCAGTTACTCCCCGGGACTACCCCTTGCTTTCTTT. Its protein product is CASSYSPGLPLAFF.

This clonotype showed up many times. The chain links TRBV30 to TRBJ1-1, with 7 bases aligning to TRBD1. Germline loops: CDR1 GTSNPN, CDR2 SVGIG (reference sequence). Trimming took 5 bases from V and 1 from J; bases not matched to a gene: 4. There are 13 residues in the CDR3. The DNA for the CDR3 is TGTGCCTGGGAGGGACAGCCGAACACTGAAGCTTTCTTT. This codes for CAWEGQPNTEAFF.

The chain employs TRBV29-1 and TRBJ2-7; D is possibly TRBD1 (7 bases). Per germline, CDR1 SQVTM and CDR2 ANQGSEA. The ends were cut back, 5 bases at V and 3 bases at J, with 17 bases in the middle. CDR3 length equals 14 residues. CDR3 residues: CSVLMQGGIYEQYF. The CDR3 DNA follows: TGCAGCGTTCTGATGCAGGGGGGTATCTACGAGCAGTACTTC.

This clonotype was seen many times. V is TRBV30 and J is TRBJ2-2; D remains ambiguous. The CDR3 length is 12 residues. The V end lost 0 bases, the J end lost 4 bases, and 3 bases lay between the germline ends. Per germline, CDR1 GTSNPN and CDR2 SVGIG (reference sequence). The CDR3 is CAWSVLTGELFF. CDR3 coding DNA: TGTGCCTGGAGTGTACTCACCGGGGAGCTGTTTTTT.

The chain employs TRBV27 and TRBJ2-3; D remains unclear. This CDR3 region has 15 residues. CDR1 is MNHEY, CDR2 SMNVEV, per germline (reference sequence). V shed 2 bases and J shed 0 bases, with 9 bases lying between them. Written as DNA, the CDR3 is TGTGCCAGCAGTTTAAAGGCGTATAGCACAGATACGCAGTATTTT. It is translated as CASSLKAYSTDTQYF.

This clonotype was recorded at least ten times. The chain couples TRBV12-3 or TRBV12-4 to TRBJ2-3; D may be TRBD2 (6 bases). Trimming took 3 bases from V and 3 from J, leaving 13 bases between them. This CDR3 spans 15 amino acids. The CDR3 nucleotides are TGTGCCAGCAGTTTTCGGTTAGCGGAAACAGATACGCAGTATTTT. Translating gives CASSFRLAETDTQYF.

V and J are TRBV11-2 and TRBJ2-7; D is undetermined. Germline CDR1 reads SGHAT; CDR2 reads FQNNGV. The V end was cut by 8 bases, the J end by 2 bases, with 10 bases between. The CDR3 runs 12 residues. The CDR3 loop is CASLSRAYEQYF. The CDR3 DNA sequence: TGTGCCAGCCTGAGCAGAGCCTACGAGCAGTACTTC.

The chain has TRBV9 and TRBJ2-5, with a weak D call TRBD2 (7 bases). V lost 0 bases and J lost 1, with 13 bases in between. This CDR3 spans 16 amino acids. Per the germline V gene, CDR1 is SGDLS and CDR2 is YYNGEE. For the CDR3, the DNA is TGTGCCAGCAGCGTAGGGGGGGGCCCTATCCAAGAGACCCAGTACTTC. Encoded protein: CASSVGGGPIQETQYF.

Many counts were recorded for this clonotype. The chain uses TRBV11-3 and TRBJ2-3; D perhaps matches TRBD1 (5 bases). V was clipped by 6 bases and J by 4 bases, with 8 bases between them. The length of the CDR3 is 12 residues. Germline values: CDR1 SGHNT, CDR2 YENEEA. The CDR3 DNA follows: TGTGCCAGCAGAAGACAGCCAGATACGCAGTATTTT. This sequence encodes CASRRQPDTQYF.

This clonotype has more than one count but fewer than ten. One end of the junction is discordant with germline, which a read error may explain. The gene calls are TRBV11-3 and TRBJ2-1; D perhaps matches TRBD2 (6 bases). CDR3 length: 16 amino acids. Germline lookup yields CDR1 SGHNT and CDR2 YENEEA. CDR3: CASSPGGPRFLNGQFF. CDR3 coding DNA: TGTGCCAGCAGCCCAGGAGGGCCTCGGTTCTTGAATGGGCAGTTCTTC.

This clonotype appeared a few times. The V and J genes are TRBV7-9 and TRBJ2-4; D unresolved. The CDR3 has 15 residues. Looked up from germline, CDR1 is SEHNR and CDR2 is FQNEAQ (reference sequence). V shed 2 bases and J shed 0 bases, with 8 bases lying between them. CDR3 amino acids: CASSLTVLAKNIQYF. As DNA, the CDR3 is TGTGCCAGCAGCTTAACGGTTCTAGCCAAAAACATTCAGTACTTC.

The chain recombines TRBV4-1 with TRBJ1-5; D uncertain. Trimming removed 5 bases at V and 0 bases at J, with 11 bases between. The CDR3 runs to 15 residues. In germline, CDR1 is MGHRA, CDR2 YSYEKL. Written as DNA, the CDR3 is TGCGCCAGCAGCTTCACAGATCGTAGCAATCAGCCCCAGCATTTT. Amino acids: CASSFTDRSNQPQHF.

The sample holds many counts of this clonotype. The chain recombines TRBV13 with TRBJ2-5; 10 positions match TRBD2. The germline V gene encodes CDR1 PRHDT and CDR2 FYEKMQ (reference sequence). Trimming removed 4 bases from V and 5 bases from J; junction bases left unmatched: 4. CDR3 length: 14 residues. The CDR3 is CASSSLAGDETQYF. CDR3 DNA: TGTGCCAGCAGCTCGCTAGCGGGAGATGAGACCCAGTACTTC.

This clonotype was found many times. V is TRBV5-8 and J is TRBJ2-3; TRBD2 matches 11 bases. Germline lookup yields CDR1 SGHTS and CDR2 YDEGEE. The J segment lost 0 bases and the V segment lost 4 bases, leaving 4 bases of the junction unmatched. This CDR3 has 16 amino acids. The DNA for the CDR3 is TGTGCCAGCAGCGGAGGGACTAGCGGAAGCACAGATACGCAGTATTTT. Encoded protein: CASSGGTSGSTDTQYF.

This clonotype was found many times. The V call is TRBV2, the J call TRBJ2-1; 15 bases align to TRBD2. The CDR3 is 14 residues long. V lost 5 bases, J lost 8 bases, and 1 base stayed unmatched. The germline CDR1 and CDR2 sequences are SNHLY and FYNNEI. In DNA, the CDR3 is TGTGCCAGCAGTCGGACTAGCGGGAGGGATGAGCAGTTCTTC. Translated, it gives CASSRTSGRDEQFF. The full variable domain, rest sourced from reference TRBV2 and TRBJ2-1, is EPEVTQTPSHQVTQMGQEVILRCVPISNHLYFYWYRQILGQKVEFLVSFYNNEISEKSEIFDDQFSVERPDGSNFTLKIRSTKLEDSAMYFCASSRTSGRDEQFFGPGTRLTVL.

This rearrangement joins TRBV5-1 to TRBJ2-1, with TRBD2 matching over 10 bases. Germline V gene sequence: CDR1 SGHRS, CDR2 YFSETQ. V was pared by 0 bases and J by 7 bases, with 4 bases of the junction left unmatched. The CDR3 has 15 amino acids. Written as DNA, the CDR3 is TGCGCCAGCAGCTTGGCCCTTAGCGGGAGGAATGAGCAGTTCTTC. Amino acid sequence: CASSLALSGRNEQFF.

Notes on this clonotype: This sequence may be a read error, since a much larger clone differs from it by one base. V gene TRBV2 combines with J gene TRBJ2-1, with TRBD1 matching over 8 bases. This CDR3 has 15 amino acids. Looked up from germline, CDR1 is SNHLY and CDR2 is FYNNEI. CDR3 coding DNA: TGTGCCAGCAGTGATATTCAGGGGGCTAGGAATGGGCAGTTCTTC. Translating it yields CASSDIQGARNGQFF.

In the case of this clonotype: A much larger clonotype is one base distant, so this may be a read error. The rearrangement joins TRBV11-3 to TRBJ2-1, with 8 nucleotides matching TRBD1. This CDR3 has 13 amino acids. Germline V gives CDR1 SGHNT, CDR2 YENEEA. With V trimmed by 8 bases and J by 10 bases, 10 bases remained unmatched. CDR3 in amino acids: CASEGNRGVEQFF. The CDR3 region has the DNA TGTGCCAGCGAGGGGAACAGGGGGGTCGAGCAGTTCTTC.

This clonotype was counted ten times or more. This rearrangement joins TRBV2 to TRBJ1-5; D unclear. V was clipped by 4 bases and J by 5 bases, with 9 bases between them. This CDR3 contains 13 residues. Per the germline V gene, CDR1 is SNHLY and CDR2 is FYNNEI. In nucleotides, the CDR3 is TGTGCCAGCAGTGTTGGGCAGGATCAGCCCCAGCATTTT. This encodes CASSVGQDQPQHF.